The 10 T cell receptor beta chains in this list originate from one sample, sequenced in a study of cytomegalovirus exposure and HLA in healthy donors. Use of 60 Vbeta and 13 Jbeta primers characterized the PCR. Profiled with immunoSEQ multiplex PCR; TCRdb holds only in-frame clones, not every one. The repertoire holds 170,000 or so clones, with 70% to 85% as singletons. The sequenced sample was PBMCs. The source is a man between 18 and 35 years old in good health and CMV-seronegative.

The rearrangement uses TRBV6-1 and TRBJ1-2; D not resolved. The V gene lost 7 bases and the J gene lost 3 bases, with 12 bases spanning the gap. Germline V lookup: CDR1 MNHNS, CDR2 SASEGT. The CDR3 totals 13 residues. The CDR3: CASILDMYYGYTF. For the CDR3, the DNA is TGTGCCAGCATTCTTGACATGTACTATGGCTACACCTTC.

This rearrangement joins TRBV18 to TRBJ1-2; TRBD1 aligns across 9 bases. CDR1 and CDR2 (germline): KGHSH, LQKENI. V shed 6 bases and J 4 bases; nucleotides not matched to a gene: 21. This CDR3 has 19 residues. CDR3 residues: CASSPGAGTGPAILYGYTF. CDR3 bases: TGTGCCAGCTCTCCCGGAGCCGGGACAGGGCCCGCCATCCTCTATGGCTACACCTTC.

The chain joins TRBV18 to TRBJ1-5; 8 bases agree with TRBD1. This CDR3 contains 15 residues. Germline CDR1 is KGHSH and CDR2 is LQKENI. V lost 4 bases, J lost 6 bases, and 8 bases stayed unmatched. The CDR3 region is CASSHGQGNRQPQHF. CDR3 DNA: TGTGCCAGCTCACACGGACAGGGAAATCGTCAGCCCCAGCATTTT.

The chain carries TRBV7-9 and TRBJ2-2; 13 positions match TRBD2. Trimming removed 6 bases from V and 5 bases from J; junction bases left unmatched: 9. Germline loops: CDR1 SEHNR, CDR2 FQNEAQ (reference sequence). The CDR3 is made up of 17 amino acids. The CDR3 region has the DNA TGTGCCAGCAGACTTGGACTAGCGGGAGTTCGTACCGGGGAGCTGTTTTTT. As protein: CASRLGLAGVRTGELFF. The variable domain in full, completed from reference TRBV7-9 and TRBJ2-2, reads DTGVSQNPRHKITKRGQNVTFRCDPISEHNRLYWYRQTLGQGPEFLTYFQNEAQLEKSRLLSDRFSAERPKGSFSTLEIQRTEQGDSAMYLCASRLGLAGVRTGELFFGEGSRLTVL.

This rearrangement joins TRBV19 to TRBJ2-1; D is perhaps TRBD1 (6 bases). Germline V lookup: CDR1 LNHDA, CDR2 SQIVND (reference sequence). This CDR3 region has 17 residues. V dropped 0 bases and J dropped 0 bases, with 12 bases sitting between them. Here the CDR3 reads CASSIDAGVSSYNEQFF. DNA for the CDR3: TGTGCCAGTAGTATAGACGCAGGGGTTAGCTCCTACAATGAGCAGTTCTTC.

Points on this clone: At one of its ends the junction is not consistent with the germline gene, which may arise from a read error. The chain carries TRBV7-9 and TRBJ1-2, with 7 bases fitting TRBD1. Germline values: CDR1 SEHNR, CDR2 FQNEAQ (reference sequence). CDR3 size: 12 residues. The CDR3 is CSSSTPGGGYTF. The CDR3 region has the DNA TGTTCCAGCAGCACCCCAGGGGGAGGCTACACCTTC.

The chain uses TRBV7-9 and TRBJ2-7; perhaps TRBD2 as D (5 bases). V gave up 5 bases and J gave up 3 bases, with 17 bases separating them. The CDR3 contains 15 residues. Germline V lookup: CDR1 SEHNR, CDR2 FQNEAQ (reference sequence). This CDR3 reads CASSMLRAAFYEQYF. CDR3 bases: TGTGCCAGCAGCATGCTAAGAGCGGCCTTCTACGAGCAGTACTTC.

V is TRBV6-5 and J is TRBJ2-5, with 8 bases lining up with TRBD1. The end of the DNA fits TRBJ2-7 better, so the J call may be wrong. Germline V gene sequence: CDR1 MNHEY, CDR2 SVGAGI. The CDR3 is made up of 14 amino acids. CDR3 region: CASSRTGRSYEQYF. CDR3 nucleotides: TGTGCCAGCAGCCGGACAGGGCGGTCCTACGAGCAGTACTTC.

This clone was seen a handful of times. The CDR3 loop is CASSPYGQGTGHYEQYF. For the CDR3, the DNA is TGTGCCAGCAGCCCGTACGGACAGGGAACGGGCCACTACGAGCAGTACTTC. The chain employs TRBV28 and TRBJ2-7, with 8 bases fitting TRBD1. The germline V gene has CDR1 MDHEN and CDR2 SYDVKM. V was pared by 6 bases and J by 3 bases, with 16 bases of the junction left unmatched. The CDR3 runs to 17 residues.

The chain couples TRBV27 to TRBJ2-7, with 13 bases that match TRBD2. CDR3 size: 16 residues. The junction had 5 bases not matched to a gene; V was cut back by 5 bases and J by 1 base. CDR1 and CDR2 (germline): MNHEY, SMNVEV (reference sequence). As DNA, the CDR3 is TGTGCCAGCAGTCCGGGACTAGCGGGACCATCCTACGAGCAGTACTTC. Its translation: CASSPGLAGPSYEQYF.